These 25 T cell receptor beta chains originate from one sample sequenced in a study of persistence of HIV-infected CD4 T cells. Lysates of CMV-infected fibroblasts at roughly 10 ug/mL stimulated these cells. Responding CD4+ T cells were sorted by upregulation of both CD40 ligand and CD69. The antigens of these receptors remain unknown. The libraries were made with immunoSEQ version 4 in survey mode. Assay used: immunoSEQ multiplex PCR; TCRdb lists only in-frame clones, some missing. This table has under 20,000 clones, roughly 74% appearing once. The input for sequencing was CD4+ T cells sorted from PBMCs after approximately 19-hour stimulation, taken from a patient who received antiretroviral therapy. The receptors were gathered from an adult man with HIV who was CMV-seropositive.

V usage is TRBV7-9 and J usage is TRBJ1-2; the D is unclear. Trimming pared 5 bases from V and 8 bases from J, leaving 15 bases between. Looked up from germline, CDR1 is SEHNR and CDR2 is FQNEAQ (reference sequence). The CDR3 consists of 13 residues. For the CDR3, the DNA is TGTGCCAGCAGCCCCGAGGCGCCGGGCGGCTACACCTTC. This translates into CASSPEAPGGYTF.

V is TRBV3-1 (or the pseudogene TRBV3-2) and J is TRBJ2-1, with D unresolved. The germline gives CDR1 LGHDT, CDR2 YNNKEL (reference sequence). Trimming pared 0 bases from V and 2 bases from J, leaving 14 bases between. The CDR3 is 17 residues long. CDR3: CASSQDSRRSTYNEQFF. As DNA, the CDR3 is TGTGCCAGCAGCCAAGATTCCCGGAGATCTACCTACAATGAGCAGTTCTTC.

V and J are TRBV5-8 and TRBJ1-5, with a weak D call TRBD1 (6 bases). This CDR3 region has 16 residues. Trimming shortened V by 4 bases and J by 2 bases, and 16 bases separated the two germline ends. Germline V gene lookup returns CDR1 SGHTS and CDR2 YDEGEE. CDR3 amino acids: CASSPWTDEGNQPQHF. CDR3 DNA sequence: TGTGCCAGCAGCCCTTGGACAGACGAGGGCAATCAGCCCCAGCATTTT.

This clone showed up just a few times. The chain couples TRBV6-5 to TRBJ2-1; 8 bases are shared with TRBD2. The J segment lost 5 bases and the V segment lost 5 bases, leaving 8 bases of the junction unmatched. Germline V gene lookup returns CDR1 MNHEY and CDR2 SVGAGI. CDR3 length: 15 amino acids. The CDR3 is CASSLRTSSDNEQFF. The CDR3 DNA is TGTGCCAGCAGTCTCCGGACTAGCAGTGACAATGAGCAGTTCTTC.

The chain combines TRBV10-2 with TRBJ1-2; maybe TRBD1 (6 bases). Germline CDR1 reads WSHSY; CDR2 reads SAAADI. The germline V and J ends were trimmed by 3 bases and 4 bases, with 12 bases remaining between them. The CDR3 is made up of 14 amino acids. This chain's CDR3 is CASSESGQRYGYTF. CDR3 DNA sequence: TGCGCCAGCAGTGAATCCGGACAGCGCTATGGCTACACCTTC.

This clone ranks as large (0.1 to 1%). Its ends do not fully match the called genes, so a read error is possible. The chain recombines TRBV12-3 or TRBV12-4 with TRBJ1-3; TRBD1 matches at 9 bases. This CDR3 is 11 amino acids long. The CDR3 DNA reads TGTGCCAGCAGGGCCAGGACAGGGGCCCTTTTT. It is translated as CASRARTGALF.

The J gene is TRBJ2-2, the V gene TRBV7-9; D gene unclear. Trimming removed 8 bases from V and 1 base from J, with 11 bases in between. Germline CDR1 SEHNR, CDR2 FQNEAQ (reference sequence). This CDR3 is 14 amino acids long. The DNA for the CDR3 is TGTGCCAGCCCCTATCGTCAGAACACCGGGGAGCTGTTTTTT. Protein sequence: CASPYRQNTGELFF.

The V gene is TRBV5-1, the J gene TRBJ2-3; 7 bases line up with TRBD1. This CDR3 comprises 15 residues. Germline CDR1 is SGHRS and CDR2 is YFSETQ. Trimming cost V 5 bases and J 4 bases; bases outside gene matches: 10. CDR3 amino acids: CASSFETGNPDTQYF. CDR3 nucleotide sequence: TGCGCCAGCAGTTTCGAGACAGGGAACCCAGATACGCAGTATTTT.

The chain has TRBV4-1 and TRBJ1-6; D gene uncertain. Trimming stripped 1 base from V and 7 bases from J, with 11 bases between. This CDR3 region has 15 residues. The germline CDR1 and CDR2 sequences are MGHRA and YSYEKL. The CDR3 spells CASSQVWGMNSPLHF. The CDR3 DNA follows: TGCGCCAGCAGCCAAGTGTGGGGAATGAATTCACCCCTCCACTTT.

The chain joins TRBV28 to TRBJ1-5; D is unresolved. Looked up from germline, CDR1 is MDHEN and CDR2 is SYDVKM. The CDR3 is 15 amino acids. Trimming removed 7 bases from V and 4 bases from J, with 17 bases in between. CDR3 bases: TGTGCCAGCAACCCCCCGAGGGCTACTAATCAGCCCCAGCATTTT. This codes for CASNPPRATNQPQHF.

CDR3 protein: CATSDLLAGKGDTQYF. CDR3 sequence (DNA): TGTGCCACCAGTGATTTGCTTGCCGGGAAGGGAGATACGCAGTATTTT. The chain is built from TRBV24-1 and TRBJ2-3, with D possibly matching TRBD2 (5 bases). Per the germline V gene, CDR1 is KGHDR and CDR2 is SFDVKD. Trimming pared 0 bases from V and 5 bases from J, leaving 14 bases between. This CDR3 has 16 amino acids.

This chain uses TRBV7-9 with TRBJ2-2; no clear D. This CDR3 is 13 amino acids long. Germline loops: CDR1 SEHNR, CDR2 FQNEAQ (reference sequence). V was pared by 8 bases and J by 4 bases, with 11 bases between. The CDR3 nucleotides read TGTGCCAGCGAACCGAGGACCACCGGGGAGCTGTTTTTT. Its translation: CASEPRTTGELFF.

This clone has a single count. V gene TRBV19 combines with J gene TRBJ1-5; D is uncertain. This CDR3 spans 15 amino acids. CDR1 is LNHDA and CDR2 is SQIVND in the germline V gene (reference sequence). V was trimmed by 1 base and J by 4 bases, leaving 11 bases between them. The CDR3 is CASSIGTQRNQPQHF. The CDR3 DNA follows: TGTGCCAGTAGTATAGGTACCCAGAGAAATCAGCCCCAGCATTTT.

The gene calls are TRBV7-9 and TRBJ2-1; D may be TRBD1 (6 bases). This CDR3 spans 15 amino acids. V lost 4 bases to trimming and J lost 7 bases, with 17 bases between them. Germline V lookup: CDR1 SEHNR, CDR2 FQNEAQ (reference sequence). The CDR3 sequence is CASSSTSRDINEQFF. CDR3 DNA: TGTGCCAGCAGCTCGACGTCCCGGGACATAAATGAGCAGTTCTTC. The full variable domain, with the rest looked up from reference TRBV7-9 and TRBJ2-1, is DTGVSQNPRHKITKRGQNVTFRCDPISEHNRLYWYRQTLGQGPEFLTYFQNEAQLEKSRLLSDRFSAERPKGSFSTLEIQRTEQGDSAMYLCASSSTSRDINEQFFGPGTRLTVL.

This clone was seen a single time. The chain couples TRBV29-1 to TRBJ2-2, with D perhaps TRBD1 (6 bases). Germline lookup yields CDR1 SQVTM and CDR2 ANQGSEA. The CDR3 has 14 residues. V was trimmed by 4 bases and J by 4 bases, leaving 13 bases between them. The CDR3 DNA reads TGCAGCGTTGGTGGACAGACCCGCACCGGGGAGCTGTTTTTT. Protein: CSVGGQTRTGELFF.

With respect to this clone: Different DNA sequences within this sample yield the same CDR3. The chain combines TRBV7-6 with TRBJ2-6; tentative D call: TRBD2 (6 bases). Trimming shortened V by 5 bases and J by 0 bases, and 17 bases separated the two germline ends. The CDR3 is made up of 18 amino acids. CDR1 is SGHVS, CDR2 FNYEAQ, per germline. The CDR3 sequence is CASSPGPSTSSGANVLTF. The CDR3 DNA is TGTGCCAGCAGCCCAGGCCCATCGACTAGCTCTGGGGCCAACGTCCTGACTTTC.

V usage is TRBV19 and J usage is TRBJ2-7; 7 bases align to TRBD1. The CDR3 contains 13 residues. From germline, CDR1 is LNHDA and CDR2 SQIVND (reference sequence). The V segment lost 5 bases and the J segment 7 bases; nucleotides outside the gene matches: 8. CDR3 coding DNA: TGTGCCAGTAGTCGTACAGGGGCTCGGGAGCAGTACTTC. It specifies CASSRTGAREQYF.

This clone was counted only a few times. The chain employs TRBV6-5 and TRBJ1-2; a weak D match, TRBD1 (5 bases). Germline V gene sequence: CDR1 MNHEY, CDR2 SVGAGI. Trimming pared 0 bases from V and 5 bases from J, leaving 16 bases between. The CDR3 is 16 residues long. In nucleotides, the CDR3 is TGTGCCAGCAGTTACTCGTATGCCGGGCAGGGATATGGCTACACCTTC. Its protein product is CASSYSYAGQGYGYTF.

The chain couples TRBV2 to TRBJ1-4, with D unclear. The CDR3 spans 14 residues. Per the germline V gene, CDR1 is SNHLY and CDR2 is FYNNEI. The V end was cut by 7 bases, the J end by 4 bases, with 13 bases between. The CDR3 region has the DNA TGTGCCAGCACCAAACAGAGAGTTAATGAAAAACTGTTTTTT. This sequence encodes CASTKQRVNEKLFF.

This clone was seen once. The chain carries TRBV2 and TRBJ1-1; D call uncertain. The CDR3 runs 13 residues. Trimming pared 6 bases from V and 8 bases from J, leaving 16 bases between. Germline V gene sequence: CDR1 SNHLY, CDR2 FYNNEI. In DNA form, the CDR3 reads TGTGCCAGCAGCCCCCGCGAGGAGGGAGAAGCTTTCTTT. Residues: CASSPREEGEAFF.

This clone was seen more than once but under ten times. V is TRBV15 and J is TRBJ1-3; D is unclear. This CDR3 region has 12 residues. The V end lost 0 bases, the J end lost 6 bases, and 3 bases lay between the germline ends. CDR1 is LNHNV, CDR2 YYDKDF, per germline (reference sequence). The CDR3 DNA follows: TGTGCCACCAGCAGAGATTTAAACACCATATATTTT. Protein sequence: CATSRDLNTIYF.

The chain carries TRBV20-1 and TRBJ2-1, with D perhaps TRBD1 or TRBD2 (5 bases each). The CDR3 runs to 14 residues. Trimming left V 3 bases short and J 8 bases short, with 17 bases between. The germline CDR1 and CDR2 sequences are DFQATT and SNEGSKA (reference sequence). The CDR3 loop is CSASFSGPRDEQFF. CDR3 DNA: TGCAGTGCTAGTTTTTCGGGACCTCGGGATGAGCAGTTCTTC.

The V gene is TRBV4-1, the J gene TRBJ1-1; 9 bases match TRBD1. Looked up from germline, CDR1 is MGHRA and CDR2 is YSYEKL. Losses at the gene ends were 3 bases for V and 0 bases for J; bases not matched to a gene: 5. The CDR3 extends over 16 amino acids. In DNA, the CDR3 is TGCGCCAGCAGCCAGGACCGGGACAGGGTGAACACTGAAGCTTTCTTT. Translation gives CASSQDRDRVNTEAFF.

The chain recombines TRBV2 with TRBJ1-1; D may be TRBD1 (6 bases). V was trimmed by 6 bases and J by 7 bases, leaving 9 bases between them. Germline V gene sequence: CDR1 SNHLY, CDR2 FYNNEI. The CDR3 length is 11 residues. This chain's CDR3 is CASRETGEAFF. DNA for the CDR3: TGTGCCAGCAGGGAGACAGGTGAAGCTTTCTTT.

J is TRBJ1-5 and V is TRBV6-5; the match to TRBD1 covers 9 bases. V was pared by 6 bases and J by 6 bases, with 3 bases of the junction left unmatched. Looked up from germline, CDR1 is MNHEY and CDR2 is SVGAGI. This CDR3 is 13 amino acids long. CDR3 in DNA: TGTGCCAGCAGGGACAGGGGCCCTCAGCCCCAGCATTTT. It encodes CASRDRGPQPQHF.